The rows below give T cell receptor beta chains drawn from one sample of a study of cytotoxic CD8 clonotypes in ibrutinib-treated CLL. Clones were sequenced by immunoSEQ multiplex PCR, and TCRdb holds only the in-frame ones, with some missing. The repertoire holds hundreds of thousands of clones, 60% to 80% seen once, with roughly 5.9% in the top ten. This sample comprised PBMCs, obtained after 12 months of ibrutinib treatment. The source is a human donor with chronic lymphocytic leukemia. Each CDR3 is given with its conserved first and last residue. Fields, in order: D gene, clone size, V gene, J gene, CDR3 protein, CDR3 DNA. A D gene is named only where the DNA matches it firmly. Not every row has a clone size; where given, it reads once, few, many or a size class.

>-|once|TRBV5-1|TRBJ2-7
CASSLGGPSEPLYEQYF
TGCGCCAGCAGCTTGGGGGGGCCCAGCGAGCCCCTCTACGAGCAGTACTTC
>-|once|TRBV19|TRBJ2-3
CASSTTGGGDTQYF
TGTGCCAGTAGTACAACAGGGGGGGGAGATACGCAGTATTTT
>TRBD2|-|TRBV5-5|TRBJ2-3
CASSLRLAAMGTDTQYF
TGTGCCAGCAGCTTGAGACTAGCGGCGATGGGCACAGATACGCAGTATTTT
>TRBD1|few|TRBV27|TRBJ1-2
CASSDYRGDYGYTF
TGTGCCAGCAGTGACTACAGGGGTGACTATGGCTACACCTTC
>-|few|TRBV7-2|TRBJ2-4
CASSLARENIQYF
TGTGCCAGCAGCTTAGCGCGGGAAAACATTCAGTACTTC
>TRBD1|-|TRBV6-5|TRBJ2-5
CASSRDRGETQYF
TGTGCCAGCAGTAGGGACAGGGGAGAGACCCAGTACTTC
>-|few|TRBV30|TRBJ1-5
CAWGKAQGPQHF
TGTGCCTGGGGAAAGGCTCAGGGGCCCCAGCATTTT
>TRBD2|many|TRBV19|TRBJ2-2
CASSIVAGGLTGELFF
TGTGCCAGTAGTATTGTAGCGGGGGGATTAACCGGGGAGCTGTTTTTT
>-|-|TRBV27|TRBJ2-7
CASSPRQYYEQYF
TGTGCCAGCAGTCCCCGACAGTACTACGAGCAGTACTTC
>-|-|TRBV9|TRBJ1-1
CASSAWLGGADTEAFF
TGTGCCAGCAGCGCGTGGTTAGGGGGGGCTGACACTGAAGCTTTCTTT
>TRBD1|-|TRBV11-1|TRBJ2-7
CASSLAPGQGDYEQYF
TGTGCCAGCAGCTTAGCTCCGGGACAGGGAGACTACGAGCAGTACTTC
>-|-|TRBV7-8|TRBJ1-1
CASSLRSGAEAFF
TGTGCCAGCAGCCTTAGGTCAGGCGCTGAAGCTTTCTTT
>-|-|TRBV4-2|TRBJ1-2
CASSLRLQGRHYGYTF
TGTGCCAGCAGCCTGCGGCTGCAAGGGCGCCACTATGGCTACACCTTC
>-|few|TRBV29-1|TRBJ1-2
CSVGGETNYGYTF
TGCAGCGTTGGTGGGGAGACTAACTATGGCTACACCTTC
>-|-|TRBV7-8|TRBJ2-4
CASSLTGQVKNIQYF
TGTGCCAGCAGCTTAACGGGGCAGGTCAAAAACATTCAGTACTTC
>-|-|TRBV5-1|TRBJ2-2
CASKREGASGELFF
TGCGCCAGCAAGAGGGAAGGGGCGTCCGGGGAGCTGTTTTTT
>-|-|TRBV30|TRBJ1-2
CAWSVGGHGYTF
TGTGCCTGGAGTGTGGGGGGGCATGGCTACACCTTC
>TRBD2|-|TRBV27|TRBJ2-1
CASSGWTSGGHLQFF
TGTGCCAGCAGTGGGTGGACTAGCGGGGGTCACCTTCAGTTCTTC
>-|few|TRBV7-6|TRBJ2-7
CASSLGGSEQYF
TGTGCCAGCAGCTTAGGGGGATCCGAGCAGTACTTC
>-|-|TRBV29-1|TRBJ1-2
CSVERGFRYGYTF
TGCAGCGTTGAAAGGGGCTTTCGGTATGGCTACACCTTC
>-|-|TRBV10-3|TRBJ1-1
CAISESGTNTEAFF
TGTGCCATCAGTGAGTCGGGGACGAACACTGAAGCTTTCTTT
>TRBD1|-|TRBV25-1|TRBJ2-1
CASSELRTGVYNEQFF
TGTGCCAGCAGTGAATTAAGGACAGGGGTTTACAATGAGCAGTTCTTC
>TRBD2|-|TRBV19|TRBJ2-3
CASAVSGSGADTQYF
TGTGCCAGTGCCGTTAGCGGGAGCGGGGCAGATACGCAGTATTTT
>TRBD1|-|TRBV6-4|TRBJ1-6
CASSAQDLQGPGGYNSPLHF
TGTGCCAGCAGTGCACAGGACCTACAAGGTCCAGGGGGGTATAATTCACCCCTCCACTTT
>-|-|TRBV5-1|TRBJ2-1
CASSFSGDLSSYNEQFF
TGCGCCAGCAGCTTTTCGGGGGACCTAAGCTCCTACAATGAGCAGTTCTTC
>TRBD1|-|TRBV27|TRBJ1-4
CASSLSGTGSNEKLFF
TGTGCCAGCAGTTTATCCGGGACAGGGAGTAATGAAAAACTGTTTTTT
>-|few|TRBV30|TRBJ1-1
CAWSLDGGTEAFF
TGTGCCTGGAGCCTTGACGGGGGCACTGAAGCTTTCTTT
>TRBD2|-|TRBV30|TRBJ2-2
CAWIGTRFRRGAVF
TGTGCCTGGATTGGGACTAGATTTAGGCGGGGAGCTGTTTTT
>-|-|TRBV11-2|TRBJ2-2
CASSSLRGTGELFF
TGTGCCAGCAGCTCCCTCCGGGGTACCGGGGAGCTGTTTTTT
>-|few|TRBV7-8|TRBJ1-1
CASSLDQGVTEAFF
TGTGCCAGCAGCTTAGATCAGGGAGTGACTGAAGCTTTCTTT
>TRBD1|-|TRBV7-2|TRBJ2-5
CASSFWAQGNQETQYF
TGTGCCAGCAGCTTCTGGGCACAGGGGAACCAAGAGACCCAGTACTTC
>-|-|TRBV14|TRBJ2-7
CASSKGSSYEQYF
TGTGCCAGCAGCAAAGGCAGCTCCTACGAGCAGTACTTC
>TRBD2|many|TRBV5-4|TRBJ2-1
CASSTGLSYGEQFF
TGTGCCAGCAGCACGGGACTATCGTATGGTGAGCAGTTCTTC
>-|-|TRBV19|TRBJ1-2
CASSMIGQGLRGYTF
TGTGCCAGTAGTATGATCGGGCAGGGTCTACGCGGCTACACCTTC
>-|few|TRBV29-1|TRBJ1-2
CSGGGPELNYGYTF
TGCAGCGGGGGGGGGCCCGAACTCAACTATGGCTACACCTTC
>-|-|TRBV28|TRBJ2-5
CASSVWQETQYF
TGTGCCAGCAGTGTATGGCAAGAGACCCAGTACTTC
>-|-|TRBV19|TRBJ2-7
CASSVAASYEQYF
TGTGCCAGTAGTGTCGCAGCCTCCTACGAGCAGTACTTC
>-|few|TRBV6-5|TRBJ1-5
CASSYGGVGQNQPQHF
TGTGCCAGCAGTTACGGAGGTGTGGGGCAGAATCAGCCCCAGCATTTT
>-|-|TRBV9|TRBJ1-5
CASSVGGGVQPQHF
TGTGCCAGCAGCGTGGGAGGGGGAGTGCAGCCCCAGCATTTT
>-|-|TRBV5-1|TRBJ1-1
CASSFSQGYAFF
TGCGCCAGCAGCTTTTCACAGGGTTACGCTTTCTTT
>-|-|TRBV5-4|TRBJ1-1
CASSGDLNTEAFF
TGTGCCAGCAGTGGGGATTTGAACACTGAAGCTTTCTTT
>-|-|TRBV15|TRBJ1-2
CATSREVLLYGYTF
TGTGCCACCAGCAGAGAGGTGTTACTCTATGGCTACACCTTC
>-|few|TRBV11-1|TRBJ1-1
CASSKNTEAFF
TGTGCCAGCAGCAAAAACACTGAAGCTTTCTTT
>TRBD2|-|TRBV11-2|TRBJ2-3
CASRPGGREMKLGPDTQYF
TGTGCCAGCAGGCCGGGGGGGCGGGAGATGAAACTTGGCCCAGATACGCAGTATTTT
>-|-|TRBV5-6|TRBJ2-3
CASSLVDEDTDTQYF
TGTGCCAGCAGCTTGGTGGATGAGGACACAGATACGCAGTATTTT
>-|-|TRBV4-3|TRBJ1-1
CASSQDLRGSVTEAFF
TGCGCCAGCAGCCAAGATCTAAGAGGGTCGGTGACTGAAGCTTTCTTT
>-|-|TRBV18|TRBJ1-1
CASEGTRNTEAFF
TGTGCCAGCGAGGGGACAAGGAACACTGAAGCTTTCTTT
>-|-|TRBV29-1|TRBJ2-5
CSASSGSQETQYF
TGCAGCGCCTCAAGCGGGTCGCAAGAGACCCAGTACTTC